This TCR beta chain derives from a study of OX40 agonist ivuxolimab in advanced cancers. Whole-study context: Ivuxolimab was administered intravenously to patients at 0.01 to 10 mg/kg every 2 weeks.

Profiling relied on immunoSEQ multiplex PCR, and the TCRdb table lists in-frame clones only, not all of them. Of tens of thousands of clones listed, about three quarters are singletons. The study's findings and limits: CD8+ T cells showed, on average, more clonal expansion than CD4+ cells.

Cycle 7 day 1, cycle 4 day 1, and baseline were the timepoints at which blood was sampled. Trimming took 6 bases from V and 0 from J, leaving 13 bases between them. The CDR3 runs 16 residues. CDR1 SGHRS and CDR2 YFSETQ come from the germline V gene. As to this clone: Its specificity is not known.

This clonotype was sampled from an adult with an advanced solid tumor such as melanoma, head and neck, liver or kidney cancer. The sequencing used CD4+ or CD8+ T cells sorted from blood, collected in a trial of the OX40 agonist ivuxolimab. The chain couples TRBV5-1 to TRBJ2-6; a possible D gene is TRBD1 (6 bases). The CDR3 sequence: CASTPTGASGANVLTF. The CDR3 DNA is TGCGCCAGCACCCCGACAGGTGCCTCTGGGGCCAACGTCCTGACTTTC.